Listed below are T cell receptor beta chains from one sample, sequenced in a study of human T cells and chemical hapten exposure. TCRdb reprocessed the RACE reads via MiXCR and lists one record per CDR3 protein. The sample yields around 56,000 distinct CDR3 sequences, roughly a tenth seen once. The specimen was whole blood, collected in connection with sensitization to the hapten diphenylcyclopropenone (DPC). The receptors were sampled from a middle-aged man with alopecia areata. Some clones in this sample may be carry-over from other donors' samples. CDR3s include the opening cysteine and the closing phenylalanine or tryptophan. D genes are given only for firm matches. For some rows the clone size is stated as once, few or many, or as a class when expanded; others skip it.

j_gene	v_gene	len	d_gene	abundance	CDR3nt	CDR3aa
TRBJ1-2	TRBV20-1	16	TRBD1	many	TGCAGTGCTAGGGAGAGGTCGGACAGGGGGACTGGTGGCTACACCTTC	CSARERSDRGTGGYTF
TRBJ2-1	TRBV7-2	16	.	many	TGTGCCAGCAGCTTAGGAGTGGGGACCCGAGGGAATGAGCAGTTCTTC	CASSLGVGTRGNEQFF
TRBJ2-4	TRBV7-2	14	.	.	TGTGCCAGCAGCTCCATAGCGGCCAAAAACATTCAGTACTTC	CASSSIAAKNIQYF
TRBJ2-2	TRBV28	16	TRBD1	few	TGTGCCAGCAGACTAGGGACAGGGTGGAACACCGGGGAGCTGTTTTTT	CASRLGTGWNTGELFF
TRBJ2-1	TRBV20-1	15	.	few	TGCAGTGCTAGCAGCCCAAATTCGCTCCGGGATGAGCAGTTCTTC	CSASSPNSLRDEQFF
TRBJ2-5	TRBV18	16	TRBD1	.	TGTGCCAGCTCACTCCGACAGGGGGCGAGGCAAGAGACCCAGTACTTC	CASSLRQGARQETQYF
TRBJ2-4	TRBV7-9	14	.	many	TGTGCCAGCAGCTCCTCCTGGGGGCGGGACATTCAGTACTTC	CASSSSWGRDIQYF
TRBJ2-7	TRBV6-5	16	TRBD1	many	TGTGCCAGCAGTTACTCGATGGGACAGGGGTCCTACGAGCAGTACTTC	CASSYSMGQGSYEQYF
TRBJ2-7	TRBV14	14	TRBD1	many	TGTGCCAGCAGCTGGGGACAGTTTGGCTACGAGCAGTACTTC	CASSWGQFGYEQYF
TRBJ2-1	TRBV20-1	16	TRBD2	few	TGCAGTGCCCCCCGCCGGCTAGCGGGAAACTACAATGAGCAGTTCTTC	CSAPRRLAGNYNEQFF
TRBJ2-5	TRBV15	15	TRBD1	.	TGTGCCACCAGCAGAGCCGGGACAGCGCGGGAGACCCAGTACTTC	CATSRAGTARETQYF
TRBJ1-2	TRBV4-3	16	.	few	TGCGCCAGCAGCCGAGAAGCGGGAGAGTTAGTGGCTGGCTACACCTTC	CASSREAGELVAGYTF
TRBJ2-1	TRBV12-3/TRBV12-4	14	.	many	TGTGCCAGCAGTTCCGGGACGGTCTCCAATGAGCAGTTCTTC	CASSSGTVSNEQFF
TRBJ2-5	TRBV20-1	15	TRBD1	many	TGCAGTGCTAGAGAGCCCGGGACAGCAAAAGAGACCCAGTACTTC	CSAREPGTAKETQYF
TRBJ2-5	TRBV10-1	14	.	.	TGCGCCAGCAGTGAGTCCGGGGCGAAAGAGACCCAGTACTTC	CASSESGAKETQYF
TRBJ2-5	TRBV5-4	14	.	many	TGTGCCAGCAGCTTGAGGACTGAGCAAGAGACCCAGTACTTC	CASSLRTEQETQYF
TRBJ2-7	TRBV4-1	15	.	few	TGCGCCAGCAGCCAAGATCAGGCCAGGTTAGTCGAGCAGTACTTC	CASSQDQARLVEQYF
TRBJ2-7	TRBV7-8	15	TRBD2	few	TGTGCCAGCAGCTTAGAGGCGGGAGGTACCTACGAGCAGTACTTC	CASSLEAGGTYEQYF
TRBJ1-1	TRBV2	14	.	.	TGTGCCAGCAGTGAATTGTTGGGCGACACTGAAGCTTTCTTT	CASSELLGDTEAFF
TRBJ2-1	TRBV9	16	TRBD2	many	TGTGCCAGCAGCGTCCAGACTAGCGGGAGCTACAATGAGCAGTTCTTC	CASSVQTSGSYNEQFF
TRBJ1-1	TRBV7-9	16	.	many	TGTGCCAGCAGCTTATTAGGGGGGACCGGACGAACTGAAGCTTTCTTT	CASSLLGGTGRTEAFF
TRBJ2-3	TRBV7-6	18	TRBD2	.	TGTGCCAGCAGCCCCTCTCCGATCTCGGGAGGAATCTCAGATACGCAGTACTTT	CASSPSPISGGISDTQYF
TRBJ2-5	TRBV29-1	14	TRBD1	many	TGCAGCGCGCGGCTGGGACAGGGGAAAGAGACCCAGTACTTC	CSARLGQGKETQYF
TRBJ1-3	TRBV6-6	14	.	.	TGTGCCAGCATCCCGTCAGGGACTGGAAACACCATATATTTT	CASIPSGTGNTIYF
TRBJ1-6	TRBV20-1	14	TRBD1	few	TGCAGCGTATCCGGGACAGGGTTTGATTCACCCCTCCACTTT	CSVSGTGFDSPLHF
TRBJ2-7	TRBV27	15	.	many	TGTGCCAGCAGTTTTCGACTAACGAGCTCCTACGAGCAGTACTTC	CASSFRLTSSYEQYF
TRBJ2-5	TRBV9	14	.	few	TGTGCCAGCAGCGCTGACGACAGTGTCGGGACCCAGTACTTC	CASSADDSVGTQYF
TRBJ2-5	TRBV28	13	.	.	TGTGCCAGCAGTTGGCCCAGACAGCAGACCCAGTACTTC	CASSWPRQQTQYF
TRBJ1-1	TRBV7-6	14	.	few	TGTGCCAGCACCCGGACGCCCATGAACACTGAAGCTTTCTTT	CASTRTPMNTEAFF
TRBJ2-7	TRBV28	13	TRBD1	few	TGTGCCAGCAACCTAGGGGGCGGCCCTTCGCGGTACTTC	CASNLGGGPSRYF
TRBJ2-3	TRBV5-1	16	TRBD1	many	TGCGCCAGCAGCGGTGCCGGGACAGGGATGTCAGATACGCAGTATTTT	CASSGAGTGMSDTQYF
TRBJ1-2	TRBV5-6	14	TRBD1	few	TGTGCCAGCAGCTATACGGGGACAGTACATGGCTACACCTTC	CASSYTGTVHGYTF
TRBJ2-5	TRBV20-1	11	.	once	TGCAGTGTTGAGGAGCGAGAGACCCAGTACTTC	CSVEERETQYF
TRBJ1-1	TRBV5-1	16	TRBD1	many	TGCGCCAGCAGCTTGAGTGGGGACAGCCGGAACACTGAAGCTTTCTTT	CASSLSGDSRNTEAFF
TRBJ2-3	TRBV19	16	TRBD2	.	TGTGCCAGTAGTATCTCTAGCGGGAGGTGGATAGATACGCAGTATTTT	CASSISSGRWIDTQYF
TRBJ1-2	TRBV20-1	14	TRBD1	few	TGCAGTGCTAGAGATTCACGGGACAGCTATGGCTACACCTTC	CSARDSRDSYGYTF
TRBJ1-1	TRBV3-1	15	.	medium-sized	TGTGCCAGCAGCCAAGATTCAGGGCTAGTAACTGAAGCTTTCTTT	CASSQDSGLVTEAFF
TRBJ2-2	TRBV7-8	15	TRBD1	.	TGTGCCAGCAGCTCTCGACAGGGGGGAGCCGGGGAGCTGTTTTTT	CASSSRQGGAGELFF
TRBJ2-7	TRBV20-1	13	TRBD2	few	TGCAGTGCTGAACTAGCGGGGCTTGGCAGGCAGTACTTC	CSAELAGLGRQYF
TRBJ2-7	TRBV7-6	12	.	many	TGTGCCAGCAGCCTCAAGGAAAGCGAGCAGTACTTC	CASSLKESEQYF
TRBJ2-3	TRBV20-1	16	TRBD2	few	TGCAGTGCTAACGGCGGGAGGGCTACGGGCACAGATACGCAGTATTTT	CSANGGRATGTDTQYF
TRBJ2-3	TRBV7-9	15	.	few	TGTGCCAGCACCCGATCGGCAGGGGCCACAGATACGCAGTATTTT	CASTRSAGATDTQYF
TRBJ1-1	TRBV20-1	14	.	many	TGCAGTGCTAGAGTAGCAGGGGCTTACACTGAAGCTTTCTTT	CSARVAGAYTEAFF
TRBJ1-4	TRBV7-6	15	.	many	TGTGCCAGCAGCTTAGTGTCAGCAACTAATGAAAAACTGTTTTTT	CASSLVSATNEKLFF